This T cell receptor (beta chain) was identified in a study of T cells in Graves' hyperthyroidism and ophthalmopathy. Overall study findings and caveats: Before onset, by a median of around 6.4 months, the model predicted ophthalmopathy. Blood held most thyroid clonotypes expanded above 0.001 frequency.

Exclusion criteria comprised uncontrolled infection, other autoimmune disease, pregnancy or lactation. Note on this clonotype: Its antigen is still unknown.

RNA transcripts provided the source from which TCR beta CDR3 regions were amplified. The TCR CDR3 was amplified in a first-round RT-PCR using the HTBI primer set. MiXCR, run by TCRdb on the multiplex PCR reads, gives a single entry per CDR3 protein. Altogether some 400,000 distinct CDR3 sequences are present, approximately 15% being singletons, with the ten largest covering about 11%. The CDR3 covers 14 residues. CDR1 and CDR2 from the germline V gene are MDHEN and SYDVKM. J was trimmed by 5 bases and V by 8 bases; bases with no gene match: 4. The receptor was derived from a woman in her sixties with Graves' hyperthyroidism. The sequenced sample consisted of blood. This chain links TRBV28 with TRBJ2-3; 13 positions agree with TRBD2. The chain's CDR3 is CASQGLAGRDTQYF. The CDR3 bases are TGTGCCAGCCAGGGACTAGCGGGGAGAGATACGCAGTATTTT.